The clone carrying this T cell receptor (beta chain) was seen a handful of times. Its antigen is as yet unknown. This entry belongs to a study of identical twins. The CDR3 totals 10 residues. Per germline, CDR1 KGHDR and CDR2 SFDVKD. V was clipped by 9 bases and J by 7 bases, with 6 bases between them. Study-wide results and caveats: Models predicted too little out-of-frame TCR alpha sharing in monozygotic twins.

A universal primer site was added by template switching, and unique molecular identifiers were carried by the cDNA. Each CDR3 protein is one row after TCRdb ran MiXCR on the 5' RACE reads. This sample yields 400,000 to 500,000 distinct CDR3 sequences, of which roughly an eighth are seen a single time; about 0.94% belongs to the top ten. These same data were also listed under a study on yellow fever vaccine responses in identical twins.

This sequence was found in a woman under 30 in good health. The sample comprised CD4+ T cells sorted from blood. The chain has TRBV24-1 and TRBJ2-1; no reliable D call. CDR3 sequence reads: CATLENEQFF. Here the CDR3 DNA reads TGTGCCACCCTAGAAAATGAGCAGTTCTTC.